This T cell receptor beta chain was found in a study of CD8 T cells in ankylosing spondylitis. Study-wide points: Made up of fewer than ten highly homologous variants, a TCR beta motif appeared characteristic of ankylosing spondylitis blood. Matched ankylosing spondylitis synovial fluid reportedly contained a significantly enriched population of disease-linked clones.

Germline V lookup: CDR1 LNHDA, CDR2 SQIVND (reference sequence). The length of the CDR3 is 15 residues. V shed 6 bases, J shed 6 bases, and the junction held 9 bases outside the gene matches. As the method for making TCR beta libraries, quantitative 5'-RACE with molecular barcodes was used. TCRdb analysed the 5' RACE reads with MiXCR anew, one entry per CDR3 protein. The sample has 670,000 or so distinct CDR3 sequences, 15% to 20% seen once. Points on this clonotype: No antigen is known for it.

V gene TRBV19 combines with J gene TRBJ1-5; 9 bases agree with TRBD1. The sequence was collected from a male donor with ankylosing spondylitis. Sequenced: blood, either unsorted or a sorted T cell fraction (not recorded which). For the CDR3, the DNA is TGTGCCAGTAGCAAGACAGGGGGAGGAGGTCAGCCCCAGCATTTT. Its translation is CASSKTGGGGQPQHF.